These 13 T cell receptor beta chains share one sample of origin, sequenced in a study of T cells in Graves' hyperthyroidism and ophthalmopathy. The TCR beta CDR3 regions underwent amplification using RNA transcripts as the source. The HTBI primer set served for first-round RT-PCR of the TCR CDR3. TCRdb reanalysed the multiplex PCR reads using MiXCR and keeps one entry per CDR3 protein. The table lists about 380,000 distinct CDR3 sequences, over 11% of them singletons. What was sequenced was blood. These receptors were obtained from an older woman with Graves' hyperthyroidism.

The table lists this clonotype with many counts. The rearrangement links TRBV6-1 to TRBJ2-3, with TRBD2 matching 9 bases. CDR3 length equals 15 residues. Germline CDR1 and CDR2: MNHNS and SASEGT. V lost 6 bases to trimming and J lost 4 bases; unmatched junction nucleotides: 8. The CDR3 DNA follows: TGTGCCAGCAGGGGTAGCGGGAGAATCCCAGATACGCAGTATTTT. This codes for CASRGSGRIPDTQYF.

There are many counts of this clonotype. The chain links TRBV27 to TRBJ2-1, with 9 bases that match TRBD1. The CDR3 extends over 15 amino acids. Germline assignment: CDR1 MNHEY and CDR2 SMNVEV (reference sequence). The V segment lost 5 bases and the J segment 5 bases; nucleotides outside the gene matches: 7. The CDR3 nucleotides are TGTGCCAGCAGTCCCTATCGGACAGGGGACAATGAGCAGTTCTTC. Protein product: CASSPYRTGDNEQFF.

This chain joins TRBV5-6 and TRBJ2-7; tentative D call: TRBD1 (5 bases). Trimming cost V 1 base and J 0 bases, with 11 bases left between them. This CDR3 spans 15 amino acids. Germline assignment: CDR1 SGHDT and CDR2 YYEEEE. The CDR3 reads CASSLQVQASYEQYF. The CDR3 DNA follows: TGTGCCAGCAGCTTGCAGGTACAGGCCTCCTACGAGCAGTACTTC.

On this clonotype: This may be a read error: a much more frequent sequence differs by one nucleotide. A read error is likely, as this CDR3 ends without the conserved phenylalanine or tryptophan. The V and J genes are TRBV28 and TRBJ1-5; D gene ambiguous. The V and J ends lost 5 bases and 3 bases respectively, with 11 bases between them. The CDR3 has 14 residues. Germline values: CDR1 MDHEN, CDR2 SYDVKM. CDR3 sequence: CASSVYLDNQPQHS. The CDR3 DNA reads TGTGCCAGCAGTGTTTATCTTGACAATCAGCCCCAGCATTCT.

The chain combines TRBV5-4 with TRBJ1-2; maybe TRBD1 (5 bases). There are 16 residues in the CDR3. V was clipped by 1 base and J by 3 bases, with 16 bases between them. Germline lookup yields CDR1 SGHNT and CDR2 YYREEE (reference sequence). The CDR3 nucleotides read TGTGCCAGCAGCTTGTCATCCGCCAGGGCTGACTATGGCTACACCTTC. Its translation is CASSLSSARADYGYTF.

There are many counts of this clonotype. The chain joins TRBV20-1 to TRBJ2-7, with D tentatively TRBD1 or TRBD2 (5 bases each). In germline, CDR1 is DFQATT, CDR2 SNEGSKA (reference sequence). V shed 2 bases and J shed 0 bases, with 17 bases lying between them. This CDR3 spans 16 amino acids. Written as DNA, the CDR3 is TGCAGTGCTAGAAGTCCAGGGATAGCGATCTCCTACGAGCAGTACTTC. Translation: CSARSPGIAISYEQYF.

Ten or more counts support this clonotype. The rearrangement uses TRBV27 and TRBJ2-7, with a tentative D call TRBD2 (5 bases). CDR1 is MNHEY, CDR2 SMNVEV, per germline (reference sequence). The ends were cut back, 6 bases at V and 4 bases at J, with 19 bases in the middle. This CDR3 contains 15 residues. The CDR3 DNA reads as TGTGCCAGCAGCCCGGGATGGGGAGATAATTACGAGCAGTACTTC. It yields the protein CASSPGWGDNYEQYF.

The gene calls are TRBV4-1 and TRBJ2-1; 12 nucleotides align to TRBD1. Germline V gives CDR1 MGHRA, CDR2 YSYEKL. CDR3 length equals 14 residues. V shed 4 bases, J shed 6 bases, and the junction held 1 base outside the gene matches. The CDR3 bases are TGCGCCAGCAGCCGGGACAGGGGGCCCAATGAGCAGTTCTTC. Its translation: CASSRDRGPNEQFF.

This clonotype has a count of ten or more. The chain has TRBV7-9 and TRBJ1-5; TRBD1 agrees at 9 bases. The CDR3 is 14 amino acids. Germline V gene sequence: CDR1 SEHNR, CDR2 FQNEAQ (reference sequence). Trimming removed 11 bases from V and 5 bases from J; junction bases left unmatched: 10. The chain's CDR3 is CASGSGQGYQPQHF. CDR3 in DNA: TGTGCCTCTGGGTCGGGACAGGGTTATCAGCCCCAGCATTTT.

The table lists this clonotype with many counts. The chain couples TRBV18 to TRBJ2-7, with 10 nucleotides matching TRBD2. This CDR3 has 14 amino acids. V was pared by 3 bases and J by 4 bases, with 3 bases of the junction left unmatched. Germline V gene sequence: CDR1 KGHSH, CDR2 LQKENI. The CDR3 spells CASSPASGSYEQYF. In DNA, the CDR3 is TGTGCCAGCTCACCTGCTAGCGGGAGTTACGAGCAGTACTTC.

V and J are TRBV3-1 and TRBJ2-7, with TRBD2 identical over 7 bases. Germline V gene data show CDR1 as LGHDT and CDR2 as YNNKEL (reference sequence). Germline trimming cut 1 base from V and 3 bases from J; bases unmatched to any gene: 6. This CDR3 spans 15 amino acids. CDR3 sequence reads: CASSQARTRDYEQYF. In DNA form, the CDR3 reads TGTGCCAGCAGCCAAGCGAGGACTAGGGACTACGAGCAGTACTTC.

The chain joins TRBV30 to TRBJ2-7, with 10 bases identical to TRBD2. V was clipped by 8 bases and J by 0 bases; unmatched bases: 7. The CDR3 consists of 14 residues. The V gene's germline CDR1 is GTSNPN and CDR2 SVGIG (reference sequence). The CDR3 bases are TGTGCCAACCACCTAGCGGGGGTCTCCTACGAGCAGTACTTC. It encodes CANHLAGVSYEQYF. The variable domain in full, with the rest retrieved from reference TRBV30 and TRBJ2-7, is SQTIHQWPATLVQPVGSPLSLECTVEGTSNPNLYWYRQAAGRGLQLLFYSVGIGQISSEVPQNLSASRPQDRQFILSSKKLLLSDSGFYLCANHLAGVSYEQYFGPGTRLTVT.

This clonotype was observed a few times. The rearrangement links TRBV20-1 to TRBJ2-3, with D perhaps assigned TRBD1 or TRBD2 (7 bases each). This CDR3 has 15 residues. Germline-derived CDR1 and CDR2 are DFQATT and SNEGSKA (reference sequence). The V and J ends lost 6 bases and 2 bases respectively, with 18 bases between them. The CDR3 reads CSASGGKRDTDTQYF. In DNA, the CDR3 is TGCAGTGCGTCAGGGGGAAAGCGGGACACAGATACGCAGTATTTT.